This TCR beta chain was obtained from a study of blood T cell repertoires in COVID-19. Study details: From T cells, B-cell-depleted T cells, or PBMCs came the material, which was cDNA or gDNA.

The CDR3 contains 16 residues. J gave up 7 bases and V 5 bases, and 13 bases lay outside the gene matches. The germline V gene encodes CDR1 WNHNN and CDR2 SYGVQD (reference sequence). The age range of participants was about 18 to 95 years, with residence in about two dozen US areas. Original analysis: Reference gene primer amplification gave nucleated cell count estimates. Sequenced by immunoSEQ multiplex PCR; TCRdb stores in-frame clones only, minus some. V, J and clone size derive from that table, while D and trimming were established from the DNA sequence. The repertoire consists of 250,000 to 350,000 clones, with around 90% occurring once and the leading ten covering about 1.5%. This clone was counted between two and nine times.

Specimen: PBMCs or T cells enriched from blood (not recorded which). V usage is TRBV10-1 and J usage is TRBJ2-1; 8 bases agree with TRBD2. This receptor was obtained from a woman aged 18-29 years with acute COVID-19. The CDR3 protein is CASSRFSGTVENEQFF. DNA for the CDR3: TGCGCCAGCAGTAGATTTAGCGGGACTGTTGAAAATGAGCAGTTCTTC.